The subject of this entry is one T cell receptor beta chain. Antigen: not known. These data originate in a study of OX40 agonist ivuxolimab in advanced cancers. On the study more broadly: Patients were infused with ivuxolimab every 2 weeks at 0.01 to 10 mg/kg. Cohort: around 83% men, mean age approximately 66, aged roughly 23 to 79.

Profiling relied on immunoSEQ multiplex PCR, and the TCRdb table lists in-frame clones only, not all of them. The table has tens of thousands of clones, around 90% seen once. Findings and limits, study-wide: Determination of antigen specificity was not performed for the expanded peripheral T cells.

Trimming took 3 bases from V and 8 from J, leaving 10 bases between them. The CDR3 consists of 12 residues. Germline CDR1 is MNHNS and CDR2 is SASEGT. Here the sequenced sample was CD4+ or CD8+ T cells sorted from blood, taken in a trial of the OX40 agonist ivuxolimab. The TCR comes from an adult with an advanced solid tumor such as melanoma, head and neck, liver or kidney cancer. The chain joins TRBV6-1 to TRBJ1-1; no clear D gene. CDR3: CASSDFGSEAFF. In DNA, the CDR3 is TGTGCCAGCAGTGATTTCGGGTCAGAAGCTTTCTTT.